A single T cell receptor (beta chain) is shown here with its context. The V gene lost 6 bases and the J gene lost 0 bases, with 18 bases spanning the gap. The CDR3 length is 18 residues. CDR1 and CDR2 from the germline V gene are LNHDA and SQIVND (reference sequence). This record comes from a study of blood T cell repertoires in COVID-19. Original processing notes: By means of reference gene primer amplification, nucleated cell counts were estimated. The table came from immunoSEQ multiplex PCR; TCRdb's copy has only in-frame clones and leaves some out. V and J calls plus clone size are reproduced from that table; the DNA served to infer D and trimming. The data hold 200,000 to 250,000 clones, with 86% observed a single time.

The sequence was collected from a woman aged 45 to 65 in a cohort exposed to, infected with or recovered from COVID-19 (not recorded which). This chain connects TRBV19 to TRBJ2-6; possible D gene TRBD1, 6 bases. Material: PBMCs or T cells enriched from blood (not recorded which). Written as DNA, the CDR3 is TGTGCCAGTAGCCACAGGACGAGGGGGTTCTCTGGGGCCAACGTCCTGACTTTC. Translating it yields CASSHRTRGFSGANVLTF.